This T cell receptor (beta chain) emerged from a study of cytomegalovirus exposure and HLA in healthy donors (dated by TCRdb to 2017 to 2019). About the full investigation: According to an earlier analysis of a few hundred of the donors, 150 million to 200 million T cells yielded some 110 million unique TCR beta sequences and around 280 Gb of sequence data. Of the 398 genotyped donors, 65% to 90% were placed in the genetic ancestry cluster associated with self-reported Caucasian donors. About five DR-DQ haplotypes were treated as single units for association and clustering because of strong linkage in the cohort. To decide whether each TCR beta V gene segment behaved as functional or pseudogenic, an earlier analysis of some 540 of the donors relied on high-throughput TCR beta sequencing. The number of donors typed differed by locus, with roughly 620-630 for A, B, C, DRB1 and DQB1, roughly 520 for DQA1, over 600 for DPA1, and around 450 for DPB1. Alongside the repertoire data, information on donor age, sex, ethnicity and CMV serostatus was compiled. Class I and class II HLA loci were covered by the typing at four-digit resolution. Every discovery cohort repertoire had been produced on one sequencing platform. The study aimed to test whether signatures of past pathogen exposure could be identified by cataloging public T cell receptors. In the later analysis, no new phenotypic data were used to find candidate immune exposures; instead, reliance was placed on TCR beta sequences and their occurrence across donors. To study patterns of TCR occurrence, a later analysis re-analyzed previously published TCR beta repertoires from several hundred donors and added high-resolution HLA genotyping. A later genetic analysis used genome-wide SNP genotypes for 398 of the 666 donors, treating that subset as a discovery cohort. The T cell repertoires of 666 subjects were profiled by immunosequencing and related to cytomegalovirus serostatus. Among some 410 genotyped donors of the cohort, an average of approximately 230,000 unique TCR beta nucleotide sequences were sequenced per donor, roughly 18% of them non-productive. A separate validation cohort of over 95 different subjects was used in addition to the 666-subject first cohort. An early release covering around 630 HLA-typed donors comprised about 300 gigabases of sequencing data and around 80 million unique TCR sequences. High-throughput TCR immunosequencing, statistical association of individual TCRs with disease status, and machine learning were combined to predict cytomegalovirus infection status. The investigation overall reported the following: About 17 rarely observed V segments, including chromosome 9 orphons, were excluded from the earlier analysis of approximately 600 of the donors because counts were too low. A later analysis reported that several top co-occurrence clusters appeared linked to parvovirus B19, influenza, CMV and Epstein-Barr virus. Only TCR beta chains were sequenced in this cohort, and the absence of alpha or paired-chain data limited detectable features. When HLA alleles, especially DR and DQ, strongly co-occurred, TCR associations were difficult to assign to individual alleles. In vitro tests confirmed that three of the cytomegalovirus-associated TCR beta chains recognize cytomegalovirus antigens. Across donors, most TCR sequences were observed very rarely, whereas some public TCRs were present in many individuals. Cytomegalovirus status was reported to be diagnosed by the classifier with high specificity and sensitivity in both the original and validation cohorts. In an earlier analysis of some 500 of the donors, most TCR beta V segments were observed in productive rearrangements about 87% or about 30% of the time, broadly matching IMGT annotations. Presence/absence analyses assumed roughly uniform sequencing depth across donors, an assumption that may not hold. It was suggested by the authors that the approach could potentially be generalized to other disease states and immunological phenotypes. At a false discovery rate of 0.05, a later analysis linked fewer than 20,000 TCR beta sequences to specific HLA alleles. In a later analysis, most CMV-associated TCR beta chains were found to appear HLA-restricted, with HLA associations seemingly driven largely by CMV exposure. A further reported finding was that TCR beta sequences accurately predicted the HLA-A and HLA-B alleles for most subjects in the first cohort. Some IMGT-functional V segments, including TRBV6-2 and TRBV6-3, could not be told apart with the 87-base-pair reads, so those segments were excluded. In a later genetic analysis, fewer N-insertions in productive TCRs were reported among donors in an Asian-associated ancestry cluster than the roughly 700-donor mean. In a later analysis, HLA-associated TCR beta chains were found to be more clonally expanded and to have lower generation probabilities than equally common non-associated chains. The study listed 164 TCR beta chains as associated with cytomegalovirus. A group of highly shared sequence variants was considered likely to be a technical artifact of the sequencing pipeline. For the cohort, immune exposure information was limited to CMV serostatus. A later genetic analysis associated a missense DCLRE1C variant with V-gene and J-gene trimming of TCR beta chains, and an independent cohort replicated the association. A later analysis found that TCR association rates varied across HLA loci, with DRB1 alleles showing the most associated TCRs and HLA-C alleles the fewest. Correlated functional status among segregating V segments might reflect linkage disequilibrium, but an unknown experimental factor could not be ruled out. Because some donors lacked HLA typing at each locus, the association tests relied only on the typed subset.

The cohort was made up of approximately 670 healthy bone marrow donors. All cohort members were sampled while nominally healthy, although unrecorded immune exposures were likely present. The donor tested CMV seropositive, placing the donor among the 289 seropositive members of the cohort. A peripheral blood sample was collected from each donor, and TCR beta sequencing was performed on peripheral blood mononuclear cells. The Qiagen DNeasy Blood Extraction Kit was used to extract genomic DNA from the blood cell samples. Receptors were amplified or captured by the immunoSEQ multiplex PCR assay. The multiplex PCR relied on a mix of 60 forward primers for TCR Vbeta segments and 13 reverse primers for TCR Jbeta segments. A multiplex PCR assay on genomic DNA amplified the CDR3 region of rearranged TCR beta genes. The amplified TCR beta libraries were sequenced on the Illumina HiSeq System as 87-base-pair reads. In the paper's pipeline: Across the 670 or so repertoires, a later analysis counted approximately 75 million unique TCR beta chains, 9 million to 14 million of which were shared by at least two donors. Raw reads were error-corrected and collapsed into unique sequences with a nearest-neighbor algorithm that merged closely related sequences to remove PCR and sequencing errors. To assign V, D and J gene segments, CDR3 sequences were aligned to IMGT reference sequences. For a sequence to be retained, at least a six-nucleotide match to both a V gene segment and a J gene segment was required. Rearrangements were called productive when the CDR3 lacked stop codons and stayed in frame with V and J; all others were non-productive. CDR3 was defined according to IMGT convention as the region running from the second conserved V-encoded cysteine to the conserved J-encoded phenylalanine. In an earlier analysis of roughly 610 of the donors, sequences lacking an unambiguous match to a single V gene segment were excluded. An earlier analysis of 550 to 650 of the donors classified V segments as functional when productive rearrangements were above 56.7% and as segregating when the standard deviation between donors was above 5%. A statistical classification framework was built for diagnosing cytomegalovirus status from the catalog of TCR beta chain sequences. A later analysis assigned V and J genes by comparing TCR nucleotide sequences with IMGT/GENE-DB human TR gene sequences. In a later analysis, CDR3 sequences and most-parsimonious VDJ recombination scenarios were assigned using the TCRdist pipeline. In a later analysis, each TCR beta chain was defined by its CDR3 amino acid sequence together with its V-gene family, and reads lacking a unique V-gene family were excluded. As a way to deal with suspected cross-contamination and a sequencing artifact, a later analysis dropped under 600 nucleotide sequences that were highly shared and had low generation probability. In a later analysis, a clonal expansion index was calculated for each public chain from normalized within-repertoire ranks of inferred template counts. In a later analysis, generation probabilities were computed with a VDJ recombination model fitted to out-of-frame rearrangements, and the resulting probabilities were checked against IGoR. In a later analysis, hypergeometric tests were used to score TCR-TCR, TCR-HLA and TCR-CMV co-occurrence, with a repertoire-size bias correction applied to TCR pairs. False discovery rates were estimated in a later analysis by permuting HLA or CMV assignments 20 times. In a later analysis, co-occurring TCRs were grouped using DBSCAN, with TCRdist sequence similarity added in when clustering inside HLA-allele-positive subsets. Repertoires with fewer than 30,000 or more than 120,000 public chains were left out of co-occurrence clustering, as were four to six repertoires with anomalous nucleotide sharing. Imported from immuneACCESS, the table was reduced by TCRdb to in-frame sequences with V and J called. These copies leave out some clones; in studies compared against another copy, an unresolved V gene accounts for under half, and the cause of the remainder is not known. V, J and clone size are those of that table, while D and trimming were read from the DNA. The sample table records some 190,000 clones; 65% to 80% of these occur just once. The ten largest clones capture 2% to 3% of the sample.

Concerning this clone itself: The clone's antigen remains unknown. Qualities for individual bases were not recorded, and no much larger clone is one base off.

Relative to germline, V is missing 8 bases and J is missing 0 bases, with 9 bases of the junction outside any gene match. The germline V gene specifies MDHEN as CDR1 and SYDVKM as CDR2. From the cysteine through the phenylalanine, the CDR3 covers 16 amino acids. The only DNA kept is the CDR3, 48 bases in frame from the first base. The sequence links TRBV28 to TRBJ2-1; 8 middle bases align to TRBD2. This TCR came from a woman under 40 in good health and CMV-seropositive. The sequenced material came from PBMCs. The DNA sequence is as follows: TGTGCCAGCGCTAGGGCGGGGGGAGGCTCCTACAATGAGCAGTTCTTC. Its protein product is CASARAGGGSYNEQFF.